The clone carrying this TCR beta chain was counted only a few times. No antigen is known for it. The sample comes from a study of blood T cells in healthy people across ages. Study-level findings and limits: Per million T cells, TCR beta diversity dropped about linearly as age rose.

Total RNA extraction produced at least 6 micrograms (per sample) for the study. The CDR3 loop spans 13 amino acids. V lost 3 bases and J 5 bases, leaving 7 bases between the germline ends. With a J-beta primer mix and a sample-barcoded 5' primer, a second PCR ran about 6 to 11 cycles. TCRdb fed the 5' RACE reads into MiXCR, producing one record per CDR3 protein. The sample records fewer than 1,000,000 distinct CDR3 sequences, under 45% being singletons. The chain joins TRBV12-3 or TRBV12-4 to TRBJ1-4; no firm D call. The specimen was blood. The clonotype was recovered from a man between 60 and 70 years old in good health. CDR3 amino acids: CASSLVVNEKLFF. The CDR3 nucleotides read TGTGCCAGCAGTTTGGTGGTGAATGAAAAACTGTTTTTT.